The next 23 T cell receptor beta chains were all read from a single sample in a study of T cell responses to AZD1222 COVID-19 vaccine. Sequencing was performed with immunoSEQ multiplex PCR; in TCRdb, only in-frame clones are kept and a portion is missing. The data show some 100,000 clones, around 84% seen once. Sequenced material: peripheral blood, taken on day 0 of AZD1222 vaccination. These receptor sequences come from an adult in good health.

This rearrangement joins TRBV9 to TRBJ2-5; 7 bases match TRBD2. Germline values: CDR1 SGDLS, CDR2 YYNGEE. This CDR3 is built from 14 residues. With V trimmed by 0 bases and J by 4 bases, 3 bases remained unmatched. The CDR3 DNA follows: TGTGCCAGCAGCGTAGCTACGGGGGGAGAGACCCAGTACTTC. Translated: CASSVATGGETQYF.

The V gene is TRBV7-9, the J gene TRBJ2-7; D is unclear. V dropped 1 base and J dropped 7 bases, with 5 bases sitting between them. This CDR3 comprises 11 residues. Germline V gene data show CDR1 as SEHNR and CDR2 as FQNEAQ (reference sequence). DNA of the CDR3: TGTGCCAGCAGCTTAGGCCCGGAGCAGTACTTC. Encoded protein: CASSLGPEQYF.

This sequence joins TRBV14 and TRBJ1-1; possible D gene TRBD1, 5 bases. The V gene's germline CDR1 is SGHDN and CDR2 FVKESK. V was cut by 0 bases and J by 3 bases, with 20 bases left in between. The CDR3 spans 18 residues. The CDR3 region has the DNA TGTGCCAGCAGCCAAGAAGGAAAATGGGGGTTTAAGGACACTGAAGCTTTCTTT. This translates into CASSQEGKWGFKDTEAFF. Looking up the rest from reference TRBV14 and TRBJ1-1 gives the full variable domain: EAGVTQFPSHSVIEKGQTVTLRCDPISGHDNLYWYRRVMGKEIKFLLHFVKESKQDESGMPNNRFLAERTGGTYSTLKVQPAELEDSGVYFCASSQEGKWGFKDTEAFFGQGTRLTVV.

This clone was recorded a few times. As DNA, the CDR3 is TGTGCCAGTAGCACAGGGGGAGAGACCCAGTACTTC. This translates into CASSTGGETQYF. The J gene is TRBJ2-5, the V gene TRBV19; TRBD1 agrees at 8 bases. The trim removed 6 bases at V and 4 bases at J, leaving 1 base unmatched. Per germline, CDR1 LNHDA and CDR2 SQIVND (reference sequence). CDR3 length: 12 residues.

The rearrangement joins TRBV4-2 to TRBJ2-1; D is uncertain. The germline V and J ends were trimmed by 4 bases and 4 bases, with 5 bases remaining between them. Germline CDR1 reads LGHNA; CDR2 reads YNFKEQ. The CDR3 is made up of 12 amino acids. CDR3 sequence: CASSPTYNEQFF. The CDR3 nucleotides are TGTGCCAGCAGCCCAACTTACAATGAGCAGTTCTTC.

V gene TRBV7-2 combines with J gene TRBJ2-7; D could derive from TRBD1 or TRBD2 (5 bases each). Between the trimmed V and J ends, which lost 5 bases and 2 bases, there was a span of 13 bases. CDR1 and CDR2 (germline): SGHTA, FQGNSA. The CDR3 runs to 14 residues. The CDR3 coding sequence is TGTGCCAGCAGCATCCGGGACCAAGCCTACGAGCAGTACTTC. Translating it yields CASSIRDQAYEQYF. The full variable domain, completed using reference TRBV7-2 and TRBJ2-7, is GAGVSQSPSNKVTEKGKDVELRCDPISGHTALYWYRQSLGQGLEFLIYFQGNSAPDKSGLPSDRFSAERTGGSVSTLTIQRTQQEDSAVYLCASSIRDQAYEQYFGPGTRLTVT.

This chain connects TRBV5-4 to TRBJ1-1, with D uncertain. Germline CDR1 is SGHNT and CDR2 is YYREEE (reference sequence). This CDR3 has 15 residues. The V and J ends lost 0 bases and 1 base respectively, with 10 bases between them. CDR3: CASSLVDGKNTEAFF. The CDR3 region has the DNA TGTGCCAGCAGCTTGGTGGACGGAAAGAACACTGAAGCTTTCTTT.

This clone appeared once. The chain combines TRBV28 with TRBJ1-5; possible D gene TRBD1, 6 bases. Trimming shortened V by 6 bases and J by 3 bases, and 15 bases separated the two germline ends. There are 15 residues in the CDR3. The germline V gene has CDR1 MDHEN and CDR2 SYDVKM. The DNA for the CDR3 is TGTGCCAGCAGCCCCTTGGACAGCCCCAATCAGCCCCAGCATTTT. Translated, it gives CASSPLDSPNQPQHF.

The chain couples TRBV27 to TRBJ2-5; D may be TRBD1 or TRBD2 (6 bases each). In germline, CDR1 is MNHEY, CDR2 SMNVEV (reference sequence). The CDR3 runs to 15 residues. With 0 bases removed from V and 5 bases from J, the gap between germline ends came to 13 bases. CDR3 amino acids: CASSLSRGRGETQYF. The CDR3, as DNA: TGTGCCAGCAGTTTATCGCGGGGCAGGGGTGAGACCCAGTACTTC.

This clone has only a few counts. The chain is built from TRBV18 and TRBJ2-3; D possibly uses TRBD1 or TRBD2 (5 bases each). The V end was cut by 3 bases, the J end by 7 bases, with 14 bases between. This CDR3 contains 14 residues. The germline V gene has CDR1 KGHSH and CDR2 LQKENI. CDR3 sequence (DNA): TGTGCCAGCTCACCCCGGACTCGGACAAATACGCAGTATTTT. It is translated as CASSPRTRTNTQYF.

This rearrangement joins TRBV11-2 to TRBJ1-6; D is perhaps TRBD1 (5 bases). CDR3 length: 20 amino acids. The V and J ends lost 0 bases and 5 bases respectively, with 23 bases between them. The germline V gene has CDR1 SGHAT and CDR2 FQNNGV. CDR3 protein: CASSLDHLRNRRRDNSPLHF. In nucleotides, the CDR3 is TGTGCCAGCAGCTTAGATCATCTCCGTAACAGGCGAAGGGATAATTCACCCCTCCACTTT.

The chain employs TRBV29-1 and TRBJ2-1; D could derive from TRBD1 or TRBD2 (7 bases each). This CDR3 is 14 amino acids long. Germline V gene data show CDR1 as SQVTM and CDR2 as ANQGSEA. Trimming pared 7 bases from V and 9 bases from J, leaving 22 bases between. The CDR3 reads CSARGRAGLSEQFF. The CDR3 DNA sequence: TGCAGCGCCAGGGGGAGGGCAGGGTTGAGTGAGCAGTTCTTC.

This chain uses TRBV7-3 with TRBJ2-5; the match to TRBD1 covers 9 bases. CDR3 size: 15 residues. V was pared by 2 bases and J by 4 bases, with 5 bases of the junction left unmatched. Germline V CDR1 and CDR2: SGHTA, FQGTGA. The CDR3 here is CASSLWGQGGETQYF. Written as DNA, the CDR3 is TGTGCCAGCAGCTTATGGGGACAGGGTGGAGAGACCCAGTACTTC. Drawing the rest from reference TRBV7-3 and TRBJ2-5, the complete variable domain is GAGVSQTPSNKVTEKGKYVELRCDPISGHTALYWYRQSLGQGPEFLIYFQGTGAADDSGLPNDRFFAVRPEGSVSTLKIQRTERGDSAVYLCASSLWGQGGETQYFGPGTRLLVL.

The CDR3 nucleotides read TGTGCCAGCAGCTGGGACAGCCCAGGGGGCCAGTACTTC. The encoded protein is CASSWDSPGGQYF. V and J are TRBV7-8 and TRBJ2-5, with TRBD1 identical over 7 bases. The CDR3 spans 13 residues. CDR1 SGHVS and CDR2 FQNEAQ come from the germline V gene. The V gene end was trimmed by 4 bases and the J gene end by 10 bases; junction bases not matched to a gene: 9.

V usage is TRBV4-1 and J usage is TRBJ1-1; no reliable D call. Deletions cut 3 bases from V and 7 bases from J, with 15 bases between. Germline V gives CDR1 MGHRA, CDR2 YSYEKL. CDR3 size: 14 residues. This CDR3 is CASSHPGRRIEAFF. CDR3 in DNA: TGCGCCAGCAGCCACCCCGGACGGAGAATTGAAGCTTTCTTT.

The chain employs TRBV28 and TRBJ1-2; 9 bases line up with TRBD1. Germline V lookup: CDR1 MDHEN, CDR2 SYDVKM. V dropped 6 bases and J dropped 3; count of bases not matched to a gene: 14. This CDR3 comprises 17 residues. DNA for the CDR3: TGTGCCAGCAGGAACCGGGACAGGGACGGCCCCTACTATGGCTACACCTTC. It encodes CASRNRDRDGPYYGYTF.

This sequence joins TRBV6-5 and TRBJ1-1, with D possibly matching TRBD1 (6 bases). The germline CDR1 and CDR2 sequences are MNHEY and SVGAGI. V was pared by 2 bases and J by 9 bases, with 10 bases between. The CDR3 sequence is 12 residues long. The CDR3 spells CASSYPGQKAFF. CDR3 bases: TGTGCCAGCAGTTACCCTGGACAGAAAGCTTTCTTT.

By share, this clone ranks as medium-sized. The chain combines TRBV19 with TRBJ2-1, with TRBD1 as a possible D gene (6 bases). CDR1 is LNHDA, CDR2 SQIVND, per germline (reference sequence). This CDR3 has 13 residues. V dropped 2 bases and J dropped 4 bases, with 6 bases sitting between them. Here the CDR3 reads CASSIRGYNEQFF. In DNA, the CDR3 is TGTGCCAGTAGTATAAGGGGGTACAATGAGCAGTTCTTC.

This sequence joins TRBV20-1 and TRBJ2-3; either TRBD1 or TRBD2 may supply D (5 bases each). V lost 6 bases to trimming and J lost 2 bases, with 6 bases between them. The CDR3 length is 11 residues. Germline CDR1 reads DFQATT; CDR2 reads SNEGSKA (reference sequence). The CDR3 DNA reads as TGCAGTGCAGGGACCACAGATACGCAGTATTTT. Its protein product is CSAGTTDTQYF.

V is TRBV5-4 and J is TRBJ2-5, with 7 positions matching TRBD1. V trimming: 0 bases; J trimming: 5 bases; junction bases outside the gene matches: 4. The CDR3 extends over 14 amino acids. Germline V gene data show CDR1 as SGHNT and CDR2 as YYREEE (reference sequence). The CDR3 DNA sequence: TGTGCCAGCAGCTTGGCCGACAGGGTGGAGACCCAGTACTTC. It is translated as CASSLADRVETQYF.

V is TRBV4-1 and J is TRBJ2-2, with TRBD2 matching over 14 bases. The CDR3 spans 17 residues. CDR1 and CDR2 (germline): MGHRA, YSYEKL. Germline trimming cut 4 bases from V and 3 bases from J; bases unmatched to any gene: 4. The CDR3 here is CASSPGLAGDHTGELFF. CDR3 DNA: TGCGCCAGCAGCCCGGGACTAGCGGGAGATCACACCGGGGAGCTGTTTTTT.

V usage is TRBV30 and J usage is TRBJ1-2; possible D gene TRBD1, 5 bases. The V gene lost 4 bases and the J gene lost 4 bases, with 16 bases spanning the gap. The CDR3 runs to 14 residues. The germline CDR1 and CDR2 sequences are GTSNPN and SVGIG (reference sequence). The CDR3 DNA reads TGTGCCTGGACTGGGGCAGGAGGATTCTATGGCTACACCTTC. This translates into CAWTGAGGFYGYTF.

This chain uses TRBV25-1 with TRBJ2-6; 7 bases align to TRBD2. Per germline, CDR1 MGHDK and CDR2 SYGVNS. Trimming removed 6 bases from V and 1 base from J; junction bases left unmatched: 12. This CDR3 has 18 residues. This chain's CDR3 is CASRIWDYQKSGANVLTF. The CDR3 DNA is TGTGCCAGCAGAATTTGGGACTACCAAAAGTCTGGGGCCAACGTCCTGACTTTC.